This TCR beta chain comes out of a study of T cells in Graves' hyperthyroidism and ophthalmopathy. This clonotype was detected ten times or more. Researchers took RNA transcripts and amplified the TCR beta CDR3 regions from them. The HTBI primer set served for first-round RT-PCR of the TCR CDR3. TCRdb itself ran the multiplex PCR reads through MiXCR, one entry per CDR3 protein. The sample carries hundreds of thousands of distinct CDR3 sequences, approximately 15% recorded once. CDR1 and CDR2 from the germline V gene are DFQATT and SNEGSKA (reference sequence). The CDR3 is made up of 15 amino acids. J lost 3 bases, V lost 6 bases, and 14 bases had no gene match.

The receptor was isolated from a woman between 18 and 29 years old with Graves' hyperthyroidism. Sequencing input: blood. This rearrangement joins TRBV20-1 to TRBJ2-7; the match to TRBD1 covers 7 bases. The chain's CDR3 is CSAQRSGTVDYEQYF. The CDR3 coding sequence is TGCAGTGCCCAACGATCCGGGACAGTCGACTACGAGCAGTACTTC.